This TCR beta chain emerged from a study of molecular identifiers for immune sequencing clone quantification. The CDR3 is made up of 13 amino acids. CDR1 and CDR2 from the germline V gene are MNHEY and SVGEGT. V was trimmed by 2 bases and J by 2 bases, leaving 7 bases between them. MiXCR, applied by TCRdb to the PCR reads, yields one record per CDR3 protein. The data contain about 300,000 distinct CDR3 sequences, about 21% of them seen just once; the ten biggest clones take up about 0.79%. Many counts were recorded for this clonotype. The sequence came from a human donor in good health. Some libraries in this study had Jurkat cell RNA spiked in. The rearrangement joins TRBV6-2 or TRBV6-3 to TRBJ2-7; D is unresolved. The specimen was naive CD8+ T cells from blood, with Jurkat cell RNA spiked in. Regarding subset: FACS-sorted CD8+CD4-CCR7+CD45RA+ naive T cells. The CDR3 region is CASSYGLAYEQYF. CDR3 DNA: TGTGCCAGCAGTTACGGGTTAGCCTACGAGCAGTACTTC.